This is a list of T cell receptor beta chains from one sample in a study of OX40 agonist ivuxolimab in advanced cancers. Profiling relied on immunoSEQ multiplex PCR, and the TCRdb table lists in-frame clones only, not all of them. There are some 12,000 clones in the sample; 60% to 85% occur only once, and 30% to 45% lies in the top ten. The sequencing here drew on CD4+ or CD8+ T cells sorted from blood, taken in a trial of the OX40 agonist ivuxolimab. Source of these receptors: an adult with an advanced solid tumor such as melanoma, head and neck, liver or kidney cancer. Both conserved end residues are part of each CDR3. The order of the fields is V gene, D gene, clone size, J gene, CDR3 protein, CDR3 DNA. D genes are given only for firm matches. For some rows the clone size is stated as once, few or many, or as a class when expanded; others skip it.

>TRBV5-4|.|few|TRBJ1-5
CASSLNPEVQPQHF
TGTGCCAGCAGCTTGAATCCGGAGGTGCAGCCCCAGCATTTT
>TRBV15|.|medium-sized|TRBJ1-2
CATSRGTGPNYGYTF
TGTGCCACCAGCAGGGGGACCGGGCCTAACTATGGCTACACCTTC
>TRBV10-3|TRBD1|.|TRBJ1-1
CAISRGLVTEAFF
TGTGCCATCAGCAGGGGGCTGGTCACTGAAGCTTTCTTT
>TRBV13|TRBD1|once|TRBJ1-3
CASSLGTGPGNTIYF
TGTGCCAGCAGCTTAGGGACAGGGCCTGGAAACACCATATATTTT
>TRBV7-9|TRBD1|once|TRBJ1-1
CASSLVPTGVNTEAFF
TGTGCCAGCAGCTTAGTCCCGACAGGGGTGAACACTGAAGCTTTCTTT
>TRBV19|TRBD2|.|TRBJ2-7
CASSPGTSTYEQYF
TGTGCCAGTAGTCCCGGGACTAGCACTTACGAGCAGTACTTC
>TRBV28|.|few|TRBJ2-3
CASSLSGQYTDTQYF
TGTGCCAGCAGCTTAAGTGGACAGTACACAGATACGCAGTATTTT
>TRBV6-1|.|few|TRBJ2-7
CALAVSSYEQYF
TGTGCCCTAGCAGTGAGCTCCTACGAGCAGTACTTC
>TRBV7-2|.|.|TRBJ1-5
CASSLGGDLNQPQHF
TGTGCCAGCAGCTTAGGAGGGGACCTCAATCAGCCCCAGCATTTT
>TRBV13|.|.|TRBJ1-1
CASSSFYRDTEAFF
TGTGCCAGCAGCTCATTTTACAGGGACACTGAAGCTTTCTTT
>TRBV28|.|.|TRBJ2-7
CASSPGVGGRVYEQYF
TGTGCCAGCAGTCCAGGGGTTGGGGGGCGCGTCTACGAGCAGTACTTC
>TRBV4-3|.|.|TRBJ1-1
CASSLTEGGQTEAFF
TGCGCCAGCAGCCTCACGGAGGGGGGGCAGACTGAAGCTTTCTTT
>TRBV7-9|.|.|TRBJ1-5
CASSTAAKNQPQHF
TGTGCCAGCAGCACGGCAGCAAAAAATCAGCCCCAGCATTTT
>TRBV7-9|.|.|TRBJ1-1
CASSLTGASEAFF
TGTGCCAGCAGCTTGACGGGGGCCTCTGAAGCTTTCTTT
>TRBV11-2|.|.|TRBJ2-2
CASSPILRRDTGELFF
TGTGCCAGCAGCCCCATACTTCGTAGGGACACCGGGGAGCTGTTTTTT
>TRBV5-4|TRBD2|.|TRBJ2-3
CASTLAGGEDTQYF
TGTGCCAGCACCCTAGCGGGAGGTGAAGATACGCAGTATTTT
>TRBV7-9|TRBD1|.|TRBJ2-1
CASSLLSPTGHSYNEQFF
TGTGCCAGCAGCTTACTATCCCCGACAGGGCATTCCTACAATGAGCAGTTCTTC
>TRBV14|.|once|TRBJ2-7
CASSQDPGAAYEQYF
TGTGCCAGCAGCCAAGATCCGGGAGCCGCCTACGAGCAGTACTTC
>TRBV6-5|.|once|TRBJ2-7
CASSYSPSITEQYF
TGTGCCAGCAGTTACTCCCCCTCAATAACCGAGCAGTACTTC
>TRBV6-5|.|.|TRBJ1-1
CASKTRTNEAFF
TGTGCCAGCAAGACAAGAACAAATGAAGCTTTCTTT
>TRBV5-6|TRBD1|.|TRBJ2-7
CASSPGTGGLDEQYF
TGTGCCAGCAGCCCCGGGACAGGGGGTTTGGACGAGCAGTACTTC
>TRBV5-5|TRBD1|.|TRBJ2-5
CASSKARGLETQYF
TGTGCCAGCAGCAAAGCCAGGGGGCTAGAGACCCAGTACTTC
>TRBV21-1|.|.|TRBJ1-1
CASSKDRQGGTEAFF
TGTGCCAGCAGCAAAGATCGACAGGGAGGTACTGAAGCTTTCTTT
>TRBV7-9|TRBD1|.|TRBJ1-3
CASSSEQGASGNTIYF
TGTGCCAGCAGCTCTGAGCAGGGGGCTTCTGGAAACACCATATATTTT
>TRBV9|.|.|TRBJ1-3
CASSGPSSGNTIYF
TGTGCCAGCAGCGGCCCAAGCTCTGGAAACACCATATATTTT
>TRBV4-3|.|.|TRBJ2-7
CASSQEGGTYEQYF
TGCGCCAGCAGCCAAGAGGGAGGAACCTACGAGCAGTACTTC
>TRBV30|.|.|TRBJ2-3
CAWTSDTDTQYF
TGTGCCTGGACTAGCGACACAGATACGCAGTATTTT
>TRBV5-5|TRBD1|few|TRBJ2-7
CASSPTGGFYEQYF
TGTGCCAGCAGCCCGACAGGGGGCTTTTACGAGCAGTACTTC
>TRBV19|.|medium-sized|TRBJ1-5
CASSLREASNQPQHF
TGTGCCAGTAGCCTCAGGGAGGCCAGCAATCAGCCCCAGCATTTT
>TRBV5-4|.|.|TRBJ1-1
CASSLGPGGVTEAFF
TGTGCCAGCAGCTTGGGCCCGGGGGGGGTCACTGAAGCTTTCTTT
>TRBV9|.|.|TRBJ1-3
CASSDQLSTDSGNTIYF
TGTGCCAGCAGCGACCAACTGTCAACAGACTCTGGAAACACCATATATTTT
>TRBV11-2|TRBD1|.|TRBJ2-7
CATAYRDSYEQYF
TGTGCCACTGCATACCGGGACAGCTACGAGCAGTACTTC
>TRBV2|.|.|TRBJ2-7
CASSGGIDSSYEQYF
TGTGCCAGCAGTGGGGGTATAGATAGCTCCTACGAGCAGTACTTC
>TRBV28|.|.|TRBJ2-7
CASSLTGDAYEQYF
TGTGCCAGCAGTTTGACGGGGGATGCCTACGAGCAGTACTTC
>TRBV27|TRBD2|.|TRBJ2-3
CASSNYPGLAGSTDTQYF
TGTGCCAGCAGCAATTATCCAGGACTAGCGGGTTCCACAGATACGCAGTATTTT
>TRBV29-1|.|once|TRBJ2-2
CSVRDGNTGELFF
TGCAGCGTTAGGGACGGAAACACCGGGGAGCTGTTTTTT
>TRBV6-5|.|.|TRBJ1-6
CASSLGLDGSPLHF
TGTGCCAGCAGCCTTGGTCTCGACGGTTCACCCCTCCACTTT
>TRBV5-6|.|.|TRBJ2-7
CASSLGGSAYEQYF
TGTGCCAGCAGCTTGGGGGGCAGCGCCTACGAGCAGTACTTC
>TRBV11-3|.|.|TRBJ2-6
CASSGDSGANVLTF
TGTGCCAGCAGTGGGGATTCTGGGGCCAACGTCCTGACTTTC
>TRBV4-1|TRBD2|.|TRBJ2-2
CASSQEGAGVETGELFF
TGCGCCAGCAGCCAAGAAGGTGCGGGAGTGGAGACCGGGGAGCTGTTTTTT
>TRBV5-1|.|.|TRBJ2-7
CASSLGGYEQYF
TGCGCCAGCAGCTTGGGGGGCTACGAGCAGTACTTC
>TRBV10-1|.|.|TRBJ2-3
CASRSAGPTQYF
TGCGCCAGCAGGTCGGCGGGCCCTACGCAGTATTTT
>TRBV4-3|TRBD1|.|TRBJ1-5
CASSLIHRGDQPQHF
TGCGCCAGCAGCCTTATCCACAGGGGGGATCAGCCCCAGCATTTT
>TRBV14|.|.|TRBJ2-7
CASSQDAYEQYF
TGTGCCAGCAGCCAGGACGCCTACGAGCAGTACTTC
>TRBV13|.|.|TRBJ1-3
CASSRNRVENTIYF
TGTGCCAGCAGCCGGAACAGGGTTGAAAACACCATATATTTT
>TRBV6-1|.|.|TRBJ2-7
CASSEIYSSYEQYF
TGTGCCAGCAGTGAAATATACAGCTCCTACGAGCAGTACTTC
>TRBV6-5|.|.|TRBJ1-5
CASSLGTPYSNQPQHF
TGTGCCAGCAGTTTAGGGACACCGTATAGCAATCAGCCCCAGCATTTT
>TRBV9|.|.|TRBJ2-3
CASSVGLGATDTQYF
TGTGCCAGCAGCGTAGGCCTAGGGGCGACGGATACGCAGTATTTT
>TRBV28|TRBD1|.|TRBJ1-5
CASSLTGGHQPQHF
TGTGCTAGCAGCTTGACAGGGGGGCATCAGCCCCAGCATTTT
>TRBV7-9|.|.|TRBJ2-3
CASSLEWDRTDTQYF
TGTGCCAGCAGCTTAGAATGGGATAGGACAGATACGCAGTATTTT
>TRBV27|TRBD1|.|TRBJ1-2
CASSSGQGNGGYTF
TGTGCCAGCAGTTCGGGACAGGGAAATGGAGGCTACACCTTC
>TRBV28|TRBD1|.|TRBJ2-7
CASSTGTGVHEQYF
TGTGCCAGCAGTACCGGGACAGGGGTTCACGAGCAGTACTTC